This T cell receptor beta chain is from a study of relationships among human T cell subsets. Semiquantitative ARM-PCR amplified T cell receptor alpha and beta CDR3 regions from mRNA. In ARM-PCR, communal superprimers followed tagged nested gene-specific primers for exponential amplification. Exonuclease cleared nested primers, then first-round products were reamplified. TCRdb re-analysed the multiplex PCR reads in MiXCR, keeping a single row per CDR3 protein. This table has approximately 14,000 distinct CDR3 sequences, over 50% appearing once. Regulatory T cells were selected from positively selected CD4+ cells using anti-CD25 beads. As for this clonotype: What it binds is not known.

The germline V and J ends were trimmed by 3 bases and 10 bases, with 10 bases remaining between them. The CDR3 contains 12 residues. General study results and limits: Over 55% of CD8+ cytotoxic sequences came from clones with over 100 reads. Th1, Th2 and regulatory T cells shared many CDR3 sequences.

The chain uses TRBV12-3 or TRBV12-4 and TRBJ2-1, with D possibly TRBD1 on 5 matching bases. Source material: Tregs sorted from blood. The receptor was derived from a middle-aged man in good health. In DNA form, the CDR3 reads TGTGCCAGCAGTTTCGACAGTAGGGAGCAGTTCTTC. Protein sequence: CASSFDSREQFF.